These 12 T cell receptor beta chains were all obtained from the same sample, sequenced in a study of vaccination effects on CD4 cells after COVID-19. These receptors have no known antigen. The culture ran for roughly 10 days before CD4+ T cells were isolated. TCRdb's table, derived via immunoSEQ multiplex PCR, lists solely in-frame clones and lacks some. The table has some 50,000 clones, about 70% seen once. The starting material was CD4+ T cells from PBMCs cultured without peptide, obtained before COVID-19 vaccination. Receptors originate from a human donor who had a prior SARS-CoV-2 infection.

This clone was seen more than once but under ten times. The genes are TRBV4-3 and TRBJ1-6, with 7 bases aligning to TRBD1. CDR3 length: 15 residues. The junction had 5 bases not matched to a gene; V was cut back by 2 bases and J by 7 bases. CDR1 LGHNA and CDR2 YSLEER come from the germline V gene. The CDR3 DNA reads TGCGCCAGCAGCCAACAACAGGGGCGCAATTCACCCCTCCACTTT. Translating it yields CASSQQQGRNSPLHF.

This chain joins TRBV5-4 and TRBJ2-7; 10 nucleotides match TRBD2. J lost 6 bases, V lost 1 base, and 7 bases had no gene match. CDR1 SGHNT and CDR2 YYREEE come from the germline V gene (reference sequence). This CDR3 has 15 residues. In DNA form, the CDR3 reads TGTGCCAGCAGCTTGTGGCTAGCGGGAGTTAGCGAGCAGTACTTC. Protein product: CASSLWLAGVSEQYF.

The CDR3 DNA reads TGTGCAAGTCGCTTAGTCTGGCTGCAGGTGGCTTTCTTT. Amino acids: CASRLVWLQVAFF. This chain uses TRBV12-2 with TRBJ1-1; the D segment call TRBD1 is taken from the table without a DNA check. TRBV12-2 is a documented pseudogene. CDR3 size: 13 residues.

This chain links TRBV9 with TRBJ2-7; D is uncertain. The germline CDR1 and CDR2 sequences are SGDLS and YYNGEE. This CDR3 has 14 residues. Trimming removed 0 bases at V and 0 bases at J, with 7 bases between. The CDR3 protein is CASSVGPTSYEQYF. The CDR3 DNA follows: TGTGCCAGCAGCGTAGGACCGACCTCCTACGAGCAGTACTTC. Drawing the rest from reference TRBV9 and TRBJ2-7, the complete variable domain is DSGVTQTPKHLITATGQRVTLRCSPRSGDLSVYWYQQSLDQGLQFLIQYYNGEERAKGNILERFSAQQFPDLHSELNLSSLELGDSALYFCASSVGPTSYEQYFGPGTRLTVT.

The chain recombines TRBV11-1 with TRBJ2-5; 7 bases line up with TRBD1. With V trimmed by 5 bases and J by 5 bases, 11 bases remained unmatched. Germline values: CDR1 SGHAT, CDR2 FQDESV (reference sequence). The CDR3 has 15 residues. The CDR3 protein is CASSAYRGVGETQYF. In DNA form, the CDR3 reads TGTGCCAGCAGCGCATACAGGGGTGTGGGCGAGACCCAGTACTTC.

The rearrangement uses TRBV19 and TRBJ1-5, with 8 bases lining up with TRBD1. Trimming removed 9 bases from V and 1 base from J; junction bases left unmatched: 11. Germline V lookup: CDR1 LNHDA, CDR2 SQIVND (reference sequence). The CDR3 runs to 16 residues. The CDR3 DNA sequence: TGTGCCAGCCAAAAGACAGGGGAAGGGAGCAATCAGCCCCAGCATTTT. Its translation is CASQKTGEGSNQPQHF.

This chain joins TRBV7-9 and TRBJ2-2, with unresolved D. Deletions cut 3 bases from V and 3 bases from J, with 5 bases between. CDR1 is SEHNR and CDR2 is FQNEAQ in the germline V gene (reference sequence). The CDR3 has 13 amino acids. The DNA of the CDR3 is TGTGCCAGCAGCTTTCGGGACACCGGGGAGCTGTTTTTT. This translates into CASSFRDTGELFF.

This clone was observed a few times. J is TRBJ2-7 and V is TRBV7-8; D uncertain. The CDR3 extends over 14 amino acids. The germline V gene encodes CDR1 SGHVS and CDR2 FQNEAQ. The V gene lost 5 bases and the J gene lost 3 bases, with 14 bases spanning the gap. DNA of the CDR3: TGTGCCAGCAGCCGAGCGACAAATGGCTACGAGCAGTACTTC. Protein sequence: CASSRATNGYEQYF.

The J gene is TRBJ2-2, the V gene TRBV5-1; TRBD2 matches 14 bases. CDR3 length: 21 amino acids. Trimming at V came to 1 base and at J to 6 bases, leaving 17 bases not matched to a gene. Germline loops: CDR1 SGHRS, CDR2 YFSETQ. The CDR3 region is CASSLPDSGTSGRGDSGELFF. The CDR3 bases are TGCGCCAGCAGCTTGCCCGACTCCGGGACTAGCGGGAGAGGCGATTCCGGGGAGCTGTTTTTT. Combining the CDR3 with reference TRBV5-1 and TRBJ2-2 gives the whole variable domain KAGVTQTPRYLIKTRGQQVTLSCSPISGHRSVSWYQQTPGQGLQFLFEYFSETQRNKGNFPGRFSGRQFSNSRSEMNVSTLELGDSALYLCASSLPDSGTSGRGDSGELFFGEGSRLTVL.

The gene calls are TRBV28 and TRBJ1-4; TRBD1 matches 8 bases. This CDR3 has 17 residues. The V gene's germline CDR1 is MDHEN and CDR2 SYDVKM. V shed 2 bases, J shed 7 bases, and the junction held 12 bases outside the gene matches. CDR3 nucleotide sequence: TGTGCCAGCAGTTTAATCCCCTGGACAGGGAGGGGTGAAAAACTGTTTTTT. This gives the protein CASSLIPWTGRGEKLFF.

V usage is TRBV5-1 and J usage is TRBJ1-2; D is possibly TRBD1 (5 bases). CDR1 SGHRS and CDR2 YFSETQ come from the germline V gene. The CDR3 totals 14 residues. Trimming stripped 1 base from V and 8 bases from J, with 15 bases between. CDR3 amino acids: CASSLFQGMLGYTF. In DNA, the CDR3 is TGCGCCAGCAGCTTGTTTCAGGGCATGTTAGGCTACACCTTC.

The chain employs TRBV9 and TRBJ2-5, with 12 bases fitting TRBD2. The length of the CDR3 is 16 residues. In germline, CDR1 is SGDLS, CDR2 YYNGEE. V gave up 4 bases and J gave up 5 bases; unmatched junction bases: 9. The CDR3 sequence is CASSTTTSGGAETQYF. Here the CDR3 DNA reads TGTGCCAGCAGCACCACGACTAGCGGGGGCGCGGAGACCCAGTACTTC.